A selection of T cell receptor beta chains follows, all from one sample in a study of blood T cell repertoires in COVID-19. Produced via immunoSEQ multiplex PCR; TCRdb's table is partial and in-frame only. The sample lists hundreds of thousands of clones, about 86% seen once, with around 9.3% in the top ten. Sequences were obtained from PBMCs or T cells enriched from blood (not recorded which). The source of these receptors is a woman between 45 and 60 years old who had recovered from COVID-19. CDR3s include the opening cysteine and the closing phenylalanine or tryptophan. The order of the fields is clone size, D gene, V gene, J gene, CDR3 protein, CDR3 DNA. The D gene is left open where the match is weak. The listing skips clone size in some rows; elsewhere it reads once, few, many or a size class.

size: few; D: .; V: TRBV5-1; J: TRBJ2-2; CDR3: CASSFGHSTGELFF; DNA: TGCGCCAGCAGCTTCGGACACAGCACCGGGGAGCTGTTTTTT
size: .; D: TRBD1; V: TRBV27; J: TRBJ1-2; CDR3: CASSFLDRGPYSYTF; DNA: TGTGCCAGCAGTTTTCTGGACAGGGGGCCATATAGCTACACCTTC
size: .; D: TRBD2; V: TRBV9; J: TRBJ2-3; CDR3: CASSVGTSGGTDTQYF; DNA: TGTGCCAGCAGCGTCGGAACTAGCGGGGGCACAGATACGCAGTATTTT
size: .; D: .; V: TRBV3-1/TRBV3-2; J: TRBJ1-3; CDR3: CASSHRTVSGNTIYF; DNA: TGTGCCAGCAGCCACAGGACAGTCTCTGGAAACACCATATATTTT
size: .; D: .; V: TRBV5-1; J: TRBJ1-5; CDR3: CASSIGTGTNQPQHF; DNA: TGCGCCAGCAGCATTGGGACGGGGACTAATCAGCCCCAGCATTTT
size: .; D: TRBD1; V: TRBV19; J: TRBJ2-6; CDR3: CASSRQGSSSGANVLTF; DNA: TGTGCCAGTAGTCGACAGGGATCGTCCTCTGGGGCCAACGTCCTGACTTTC
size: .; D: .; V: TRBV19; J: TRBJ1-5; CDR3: CASIPTGGRRLSNQPQHF; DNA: TGTGCCAGTATTCCTACCGGAGGGCGTAGGCTTAGCAATCAGCCCCAGCATTTT
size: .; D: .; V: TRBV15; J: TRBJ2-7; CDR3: CATSREVDSSPPYF; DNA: TGTGCCACCAGCAGAGAGGTAGATTCCTCCCCTCCGTACTTC
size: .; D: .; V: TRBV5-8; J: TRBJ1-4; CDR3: CASSFERGSPNEKLFF; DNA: TGTGCCAGCAGCTTTGAAAGGGGGTCGCCTAATGAAAAACTGTTTTTT
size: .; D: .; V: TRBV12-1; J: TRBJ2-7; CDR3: CASSFLRPRGQIYEQYF; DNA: TGTGCCAGCAGCTTTCTTAGGCCAAGGGGGCAAATCTACGAGCAGTACTTC
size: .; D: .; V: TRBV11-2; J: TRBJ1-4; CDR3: CASSLGGGNEKLFF; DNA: TGTGCCAGCAGCTTAGGAGGAGGAAATGAAAAACTGTTTTTT
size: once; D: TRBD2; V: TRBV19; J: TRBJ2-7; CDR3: CASSIAGGLYEQYF; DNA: TGTGCCAGCAGCATAGCGGGGGGACTTTACGAGCAGTACTTC
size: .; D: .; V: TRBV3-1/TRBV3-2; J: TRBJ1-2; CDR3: CASWGGGVYGYTF; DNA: TGTGCCAGCTGGGGAGGGGGAGTCTATGGCTACACCTTC
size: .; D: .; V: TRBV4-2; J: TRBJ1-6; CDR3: CASSPGGVIGNSPLHF; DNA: TGTGCCAGCAGCCCGGGGGGGGTTATCGGTAATTCACCCCTCCACTTT
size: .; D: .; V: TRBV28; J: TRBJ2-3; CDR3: CASSLESGSDTQYF; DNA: TGTGCCAGCAGTTTGGAGTCAGGGTCAGATACGCAGTATTTT
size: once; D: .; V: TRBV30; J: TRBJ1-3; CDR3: CAWSVVGSGNTIYF; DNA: TGTGCCTGGAGTGTAGTCGGGTCTGGAAACACCATATATTTT
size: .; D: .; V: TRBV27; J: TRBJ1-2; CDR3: CASKKGAGGYTF; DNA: TGTGCCAGCAAAAAAGGGGCTGGCGGCTACACCTTC
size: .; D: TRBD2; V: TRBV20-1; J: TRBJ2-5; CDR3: CSAGTIETQYF; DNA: TGCAGTGCCGGGACTATAGAGACCCAGTACTTC
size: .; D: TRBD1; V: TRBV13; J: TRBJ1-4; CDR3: CASSLGPGQVLGGTNEKLFF; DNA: TGTGCCAGCAGCTTAGGCCCGGGACAGGTACTAGGTGGGACTAATGAAAAACTGTTTTTT
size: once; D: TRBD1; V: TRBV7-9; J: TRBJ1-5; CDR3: CASSIDREFQPQHF; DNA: TGTGCCAGCAGCATAGACAGGGAGTTTCAGCCCCAGCATTTT
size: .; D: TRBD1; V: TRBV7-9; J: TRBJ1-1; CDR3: CASSLNPGQGIEFGEAFF; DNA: TGTGCCAGCAGCTTAAACCCGGGACAGGGTATCGAGTTCGGTGAAGCTTTCTTT
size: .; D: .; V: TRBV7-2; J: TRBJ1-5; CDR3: CASSLGLFPQSNQPQHF; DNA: TGTGCCAGCAGCTTAGGCCTTTTCCCACAGAGCAATCAGCCCCAGCATTTT
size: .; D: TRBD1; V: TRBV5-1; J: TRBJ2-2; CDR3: CASSLAGTGDTGELFF; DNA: TGCGCCAGCAGCTTGGCCGGGACAGGGGACACCGGGGAGCTGTTTTTT
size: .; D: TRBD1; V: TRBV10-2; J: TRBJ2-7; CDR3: CASRTGSHEQYF; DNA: TGCGCCAGCAGGACAGGGAGCCACGAGCAGTACTTC
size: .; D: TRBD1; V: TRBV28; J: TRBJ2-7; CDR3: CASTPTGEVNEQYF; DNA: TGTGCCAGCACTCCGACAGGGGAGGTGAACGAGCAGTACTTC
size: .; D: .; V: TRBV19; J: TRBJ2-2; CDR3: CASSMTTTGELFF; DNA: TGTGCCAGTAGCATGACAACCACCGGGGAGCTGTTTTTT
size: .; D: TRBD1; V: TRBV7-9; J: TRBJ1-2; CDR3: CASSLVPDRDYGYTF; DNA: TGTGCCAGCAGCTTAGTACCTGACAGGGACTATGGCTACACCTTC
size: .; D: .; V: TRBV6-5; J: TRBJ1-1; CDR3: CASSYIRGSIDTEAFF; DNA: TGTGCCAGCAGTTACATCAGGGGTTCGATAGACACTGAAGCTTTCTTT
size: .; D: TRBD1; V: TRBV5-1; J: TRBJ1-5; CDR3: CASSSGTGDGDQPQHF; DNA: TGCGCCAGCAGCTCCGGGACAGGGGATGGAGATCAGCCCCAGCATTTT
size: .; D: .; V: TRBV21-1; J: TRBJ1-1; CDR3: CASSNTQGSMNTEAFF; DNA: TGTGCCAGCAGCAATACACAGGGCAGCATGAACACTGAAGCTTTCTTT
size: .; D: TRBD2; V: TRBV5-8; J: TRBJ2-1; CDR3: CASSLGGGYNEQFF; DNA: TGTGCCAGCAGCTTAGGCGGGGGCTACAATGAGCAGTTCTTC
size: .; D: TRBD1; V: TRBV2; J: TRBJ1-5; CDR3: CASSPQGAQGQPQHF; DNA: TGTGCCAGCAGCCCACAGGGGGCGCAAGGTCAGCCCCAGCATTTT
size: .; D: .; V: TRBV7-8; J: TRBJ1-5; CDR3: CASSPLANQPQHF; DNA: TGTGCCAGCAGCCCGTTGGCCAATCAGCCCCAGCATTTT
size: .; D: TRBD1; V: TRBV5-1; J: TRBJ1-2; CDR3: CASRSGQGAGYTF; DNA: TGCGCCAGCAGGTCGGGACAGGGGGCTGGCTACACCTTC
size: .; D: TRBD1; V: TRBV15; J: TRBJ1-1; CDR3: CATSRVRGRDEAFF; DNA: TGTGCCACCAGCAGAGTTAGGGGGCGAGATGAAGCTTTCTTT
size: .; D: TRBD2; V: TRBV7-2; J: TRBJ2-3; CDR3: CASSSSLAASTDTQYF; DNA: TGTGCCAGCAGCTCCTCTCTAGCGGCTAGCACAGATACGCAGTATTTT
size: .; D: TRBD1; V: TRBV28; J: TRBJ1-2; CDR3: CASSPGTGDDYTF; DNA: TGTGCCAGCAGTCCCGGGACAGGGGATGACTACACCTTC
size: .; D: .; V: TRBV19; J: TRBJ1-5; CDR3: CASSIGAGVYQPQHF; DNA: TGTGCCAGTAGTATCGGCGCAGGGGTTTATCAGCCCCAGCATTTT
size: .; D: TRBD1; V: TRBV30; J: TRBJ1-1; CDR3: CAWSDGTGGWGTEAFF; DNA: TGTGCCTGGAGTGATGGGACAGGGGGTTGGGGCACTGAAGCTTTCTTT
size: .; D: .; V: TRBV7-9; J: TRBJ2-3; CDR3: CASSLAVSGAQYF; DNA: TGTGCCAGCAGCTTAGCAGTATCGGGTGCGCAGTATTTT
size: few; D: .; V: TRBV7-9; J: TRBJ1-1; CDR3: CASSFQGLGKKEAFF; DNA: TGTGCCAGCAGCTTTCAGGGTCTAGGAAAGAAGGAAGCTTTCTTT
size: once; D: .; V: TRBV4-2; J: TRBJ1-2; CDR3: CASSPTSNYGYTF; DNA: TGTGCCAGCAGCCCAACATCAAACTATGGCTACACCTTC